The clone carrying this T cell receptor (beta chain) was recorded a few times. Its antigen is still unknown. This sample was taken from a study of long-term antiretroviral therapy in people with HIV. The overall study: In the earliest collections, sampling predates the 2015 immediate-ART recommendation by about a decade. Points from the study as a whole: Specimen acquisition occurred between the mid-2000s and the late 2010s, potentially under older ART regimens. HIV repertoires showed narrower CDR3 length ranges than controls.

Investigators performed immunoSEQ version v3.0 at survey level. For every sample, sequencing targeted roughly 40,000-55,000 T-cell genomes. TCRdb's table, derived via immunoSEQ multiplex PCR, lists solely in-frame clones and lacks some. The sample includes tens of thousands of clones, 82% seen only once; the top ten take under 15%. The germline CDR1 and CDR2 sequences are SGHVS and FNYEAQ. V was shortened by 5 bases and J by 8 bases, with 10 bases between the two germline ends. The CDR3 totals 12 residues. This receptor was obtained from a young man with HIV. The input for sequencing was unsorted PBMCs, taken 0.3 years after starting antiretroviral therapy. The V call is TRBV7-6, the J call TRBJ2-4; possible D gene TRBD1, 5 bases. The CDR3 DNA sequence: TGTGCCAGCAGCCCAGGGTACGACATTCAGTACTTC. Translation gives CASSPGYDIQYF.